These 23 T cell receptor beta chains were sequenced from one sample in a study of read filtering for tumor transcriptome and immune sequencing. The library was built from 400 to 500 ng RNA with molecular barcoded adaptors for alpha/delta and beta/gamma chains. TCRdb reprocessed the reads with MiXCR, giving one entry per CDR3 protein. The data contain some 48,000 distinct CDR3 sequences, roughly 18% of them singletons. The sequenced sample consisted of a population of CD138-negative cells sorted from bone marrow. The receptor set was obtained from a donor aged 40 or over with multiple myeloma.

As to this clonotype: This is likely a read error, given that the CDR3 carries no conserved phenylalanine or tryptophan at its end. The DNA is left out, because the CDR3 cannot be placed on it with certainty; the CDR3 is given as TCRdb lists it. The V call is TRBV29-1, the J call TRBJ2-5; TRBD1 is the table's D call, not checked against the DNA. The CDR3 contains 12 residues when both ends are counted. The germline V gene has CDR1 SQVTM and CDR2 ANQGSEA. CDR3 residues: CSVYPGQETQCL.

This clonotype was observed a few times. The chain combines TRBV19 with TRBJ1-5; no definite D call. Per germline, CDR1 LNHDA and CDR2 SQIVND (reference sequence). This CDR3 region has 15 residues. V lost 4 bases to trimming and J lost 0 bases, with 10 bases between them. Written as DNA, the CDR3 is TGTGCCAGTAGTAGCAACAGTGGTAGCAATCAGCCCCAGCATTTT. As protein: CASSSNSGSNQPQHF.

In this sample, this clonotype turned up many times. The chain uses TRBV5-1 and TRBJ1-2, with D unresolved. The CDR3 runs 11 residues. V was cut by 7 bases and J by 2 bases, with 6 bases left in between. Germline CDR1 reads SGHRS; CDR2 reads YFSETQ. CDR3 sequence: CASRDNYGYTF. The CDR3 DNA reads TGCGCCAGCCGTGACAACTATGGCTACACCTTC.

About this clonotype itself: It is likely a read error, because the conserved phenylalanine at the end of the CDR3 is missing. The V and J genes are TRBV20-1 and TRBJ2-2; 8 bases map to TRBD2. Germline CDR1 reads DFQATT; CDR2 reads SNEGSKA (reference sequence). This CDR3 is 15 amino acids long. The trim removed 4 bases at V and 6 bases at J, leaving 10 bases unmatched. The CDR3 DNA follows: TGCAGTGCTATGGGGACTAGAGGTATGGCCGGGGAGCTGTTTTAT. Its protein is CSAMGTRGMAGELFY.

This clonotype was detected many times. The V and J genes are TRBV9 and TRBJ2-4; no reliable D call. CDR1 and CDR2 from the germline V gene are SGDLS and YYNGEE. This CDR3 contains 15 residues. The V and J ends lost 4 bases and 3 bases respectively, with 14 bases between them. In nucleotides, the CDR3 is TGTGCCAGCAGCATGATCACCTTGGTCAAAAACATTCAGTACTTC. It translates to CASSMITLVKNIQYF.

The gene calls are TRBV12-3 or TRBV12-4 and TRBJ1-5; a weak D match, TRBD1 (6 bases). The CDR3 spans 17 residues. Deletions cut 5 bases from V and 6 bases from J, with 23 bases between. The CDR3 here is CASSPQGSLRGGQPQHF. The CDR3, as DNA: TGTGCCAGCAGTCCACAGGGTTCGCTCCGAGGGGGTCAGCCCCAGCATTTT.

This clonotype occurred many times. The genes are TRBV6-2 or TRBV6-3 and TRBJ1-2; tentatively, D is TRBD1 (5 bases). There are 12 residues in the CDR3. Looked up from germline, CDR1 is MNHEY and CDR2 is SVGEGT. Between the trimmed V and J ends, which lost 5 bases and 4 bases, there was a span of 8 bases. CDR3 residues: CASSPDSYGYTF. The DNA for the CDR3 is TGTGCCAGCAGTCCCGACAGCTATGGCTACACCTTC.

This chain's CDR3 is CASSLEVGRGGETQYF. In DNA, the CDR3 is TGTGCCAGCAGCTTGGAAGTGGGCAGGGGTGGTGAGACCCAGTACTTC. The chain has TRBV5-6 and TRBJ2-5; TRBD1 is a possible D gene (6 bases). V lost 0 bases and J lost 5, with 17 bases in between. Germline V CDR1 and CDR2: SGHDT, YYEEEE. The length of the CDR3 is 16 residues.

This clonotype was observed at least ten times. The rearrangement joins TRBV30 to TRBJ2-2; the D gene is possibly TRBD2 (6 bases). V was cut by 0 bases and J by 0 bases, with 17 bases left in between. Germline CDR1 and CDR2: GTSNPN and SVGIG (reference sequence). This CDR3 is 18 amino acids long. CDR3: CAWSVRGLGLSNTGELFF. CDR3 in DNA: TGTGCCTGGAGTGTACGAGGGCTCGGACTATCGAACACCGGGGAGCTGTTTTTT.

CDR3 protein: CASSSRGALGANVLTF. CDR3 DNA sequence: TGCGCCAGCAGCTCCCGGGGGGCGCTAGGGGCCAACGTCCTGACTTTC. V usage is TRBV5-1 and J usage is TRBJ2-6; maybe TRBD2 (7 bases). Germline V lookup: CDR1 SGHRS, CDR2 YFSETQ. V was trimmed by 3 bases and J by 4 bases, leaving 14 bases between them. There are 16 residues in the CDR3.

In its sample, this clonotype was seen many times. The rearrangement uses TRBV30 and TRBJ2-2, with 11 bases aligning to TRBD2. V was clipped by 2 bases and J by 4 bases; unmatched bases: 6. Germline CDR1 is GTSNPN and CDR2 is SVGIG (reference sequence). CDR3 size: 16 residues. The CDR3 DNA sequence: TGTGCCTGGAGTAAACAAACTAGCGGGGGCACCGGGGAGCTGTTTTTT. Translation gives CAWSKQTSGGTGELFF.

This clonotype was detected a few times. V is TRBV6-1 and J is TRBJ1-5; TRBD1 agrees at 8 bases. The CDR3 length is 19 residues. Germline V gives CDR1 MNHNS, CDR2 SASEGT. Trimming at V came to 6 bases and at J to 2 bases, leaving 18 bases not matched to a gene. DNA for the CDR3: TGTGCCAGCAGGGAACGGGCGACAGGGGACGGTATTGGCAATCAGCCCCAGCATTTT. Translation gives CASRERATGDGIGNQPQHF.

This clonotype was detected ten times or more. CDR3 in DNA: TGTGCCAGCAGCTTAGGGCTAGCGGGCCCATACGAGCAGTACTTC. Translating it yields CASSLGLAGPYEQYF. The V gene is TRBV7-2, the J gene TRBJ2-7, with 8 bases fitting TRBD2. This CDR3 comprises 15 residues. V was clipped by 1 base and J by 4 bases; unmatched bases: 6. Germline lookup yields CDR1 SGHTA and CDR2 FQGNSA.

This clonotype was recorded only once. Possible read error: a much larger clone is one base away. This chain connects TRBV6-1 to TRBJ2-1; 8 nucleotides align to TRBD2. This CDR3 is 16 amino acids long. Germline CDR1 and CDR2: MNHNS and SASEGT. The CDR3 region has the DNA TGTGCCAACAGTGAAGTAGCGGGATTTCTTTACAATGAGCAGTTCTTC. Translated, it gives CANSEVAGFLYNEQFF.

This clonotype was seen at least ten times. The CDR3 nucleotides are TGCGCCAGCAGATACTCTGGGGCCAACGTCCTGACTTTC. This sequence encodes CASRYSGANVLTF. The rearrangement uses TRBV4-1 and TRBJ2-6; no definite D call. V lost 6 bases to trimming and J lost 0 bases, with 3 bases between them. Per germline, CDR1 MGHRA and CDR2 YSYEKL. This CDR3 comprises 13 residues.

The chain employs TRBV20-1 and TRBJ1-1; D is unresolved. Germline lookup yields CDR1 DFQATT and CDR2 SNEGSKA (reference sequence). This CDR3 comprises 12 residues. V was trimmed by 1 base and J by 4 bases, leaving 7 bases between them. CDR3 protein: CSARVWPTEAFF. DNA for the CDR3: TGCAGTGCTAGAGTTTGGCCCACTGAAGCTTTCTTT.

At least ten counts were recorded for this clonotype. V is TRBV12-3 or TRBV12-4 and J is TRBJ2-7, with TRBD2 matching over 7 bases. The CDR3 totals 13 residues. The V gene end was trimmed by 6 bases and the J gene end by 7 bases; junction bases not matched to a gene: 9. The CDR3 DNA reads TGTGCCAGCAGCACACGGTACGGGAGGGAGCAGTACTTC. Translating gives CASSTRYGREQYF.

There are many counts of this clonotype. CDR3: CSVAPGDGYTF. In DNA form, the CDR3 reads TGCAGCGTTGCCCCGGGGGATGGCTACACCTTC. This rearrangement joins TRBV29-1 to TRBJ1-2; D is perhaps TRBD1 (5 bases). The CDR3 length is 11 residues. V lost 4 bases to trimming and J lost 6 bases, with 9 bases between them. Germline V gene lookup returns CDR1 SQVTM and CDR2 ANQGSEA.

This clonotype has a count of ten or more. The V call is TRBV5-1, the J call TRBJ1-4; D ambiguous. This CDR3 spans 14 amino acids. Germline CDR1 is SGHRS and CDR2 is YFSETQ. V was cut by 0 bases and J by 5 bases, with 8 bases left in between. The CDR3 nucleotides are TGCGCCAGCAGCTTGGGATTCGGGAATGAAAAACTGTTTTTT. It codes for CASSLGFGNEKLFF.

At least ten counts were recorded for this clonotype. The J gene is TRBJ2-4, the V gene TRBV12-3 or TRBV12-4; 9 nucleotides agree with TRBD1. V trimming: 5 bases; J trimming: 6 bases; junction bases outside the gene matches: 14. There are 17 residues in the CDR3. The CDR3 region has the DNA TGTGCCAGCAGTCCCTCTCCGGGACAGGGTGTGGCAAACATTCAGTACTTC. This gives the protein CASSPSPGQGVANIQYF.

At least ten counts were recorded for this clonotype. The chain links TRBV20-1 to TRBJ2-2, with 9 bases matching TRBD1. J was trimmed by 7 bases and V by 6 bases; bases with no gene match: 9. This CDR3 comprises 14 residues. Germline CDR1 reads DFQATT; CDR2 reads SNEGSKA (reference sequence). Written as DNA, the CDR3 is TGCAGTGCGGAACTGGGACAGGGTAGCGGGGAGCTGTTTTTT. This translates into CSAELGQGSGELFF.

The chain employs TRBV29-1 and TRBJ2-1; 9 bases align to TRBD1. The CDR3 extends over 15 amino acids. Trimming took 7 bases from V and 8 from J; bases not matched to a gene: 15. Germline assignment: CDR1 SQVTM and CDR2 ANQGSEA. The CDR3 is CSAQLGGTGTDEQFF. The CDR3 nucleotides are TGCAGCGCCCAGCTCGGTGGGACAGGGACCGATGAGCAGTTCTTC.

Details on this clonotype: This sequence may be a read error, since a much larger clone differs from it by one base. The V and J genes are TRBV28 and TRBJ2-1, with 8 positions matching TRBD1. After removal of 8 bases from V and 8 bases from J, the junction contained 8 bases not matched to a gene. The CDR3 has 13 amino acids. CDR1 and CDR2 (germline): MDHEN, SYDVKM. CDR3 in DNA: TGTGCCAGCCGACAGGGGTTTGACGATGAGCAGTTCTTC. It codes for CASRQGFDDEQFF.